The sequence of this T cell receptor beta chain was determined in a study of cytomegalovirus exposure and HLA in healthy donors. The primer mix had 60 Vbeta and 13 Jbeta primers. Only in-frame clones appear in the TCRdb table, and some are missing; sequencing was by immunoSEQ multiplex PCR. This repertoire shows under 200,000 clones, around 81% found once; its top ten account for around 2%. Germline-derived CDR1 and CDR2 are SNHLY and FYNNEI. This CDR3 is 13 amino acids long. V was trimmed by 6 bases and J by 4 bases, leaving 12 bases between them. The clonotype comes from a woman aged 18-29 years in good health and CMV-seropositive. The chain uses TRBV2 and TRBJ1-2; perhaps TRBD1 as D (5 bases). The sample comprised PBMCs. The CDR3 DNA reads as TGTGCCAGCAGGGCAGGGTCAGGCTATGGCTACACCTTC. Translating it yields CASRAGSGYGYTF.